This entry features one T cell receptor beta chain sequence. The antigen remains unidentified. Trimming cost V 3 bases and J 8 bases, with 21 bases left between them. This CDR3 has 17 amino acids. Germline V gene sequence: CDR1 SGDLS, CDR2 YYNGEE. Sequenced by immunoSEQ multiplex PCR; TCRdb stores in-frame clones only, minus some. The sample contains around 72,000 clones, about 91% of which appear only once. This sample stems from a study of OX40 agonist ivuxolimab in advanced cancers. For the study at large: Clinicians treated patients with ivuxolimab, an agonistic anti-OX40 (CD134) antibody. Study findings and constraints: Compared with CD4+, CD8+ T cells on average had more expanded clones.

This receptor was obtained from an adult with an advanced solid tumor such as melanoma, head and neck, liver or kidney cancer. The sequencing used CD4+ or CD8+ T cells sorted from blood, collected in a trial of the OX40 agonist ivuxolimab. V is TRBV9 and J is TRBJ1-6; a weak D match, TRBD1 (6 bases). The CDR3 loop reads CASSAGGQTISDSPLHF. CDR3 nucleotide sequence: TGTGCCAGCAGCGCCGGGGGACAAACCATTTCGGATTCACCCCTCCACTTT.